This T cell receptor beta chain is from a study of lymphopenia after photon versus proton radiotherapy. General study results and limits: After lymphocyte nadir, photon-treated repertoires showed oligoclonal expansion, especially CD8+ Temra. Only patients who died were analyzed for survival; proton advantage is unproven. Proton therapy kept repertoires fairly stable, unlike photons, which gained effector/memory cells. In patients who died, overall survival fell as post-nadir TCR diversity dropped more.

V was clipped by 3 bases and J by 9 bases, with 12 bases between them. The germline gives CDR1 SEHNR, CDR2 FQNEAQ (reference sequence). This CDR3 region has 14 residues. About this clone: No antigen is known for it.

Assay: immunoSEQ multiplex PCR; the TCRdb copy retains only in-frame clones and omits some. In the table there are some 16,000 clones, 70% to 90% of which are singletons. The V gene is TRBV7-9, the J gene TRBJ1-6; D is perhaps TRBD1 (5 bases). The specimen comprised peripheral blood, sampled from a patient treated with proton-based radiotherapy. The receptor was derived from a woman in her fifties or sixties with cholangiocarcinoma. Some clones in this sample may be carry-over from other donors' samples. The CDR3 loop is CASSFDSGASPLHF. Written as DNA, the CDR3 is TGTGCCAGCAGCTTCGACAGCGGGGCTTCACCCCTCCACTTT.